This T cell receptor beta chain was sequenced during a study of cytomegalovirus exposure and HLA in healthy donors. Overall study results and limits: Being productive about 90% or about 30% of the time was typical of most TCR beta V segments in an earlier analysis. Further analysis, carried out later, found HLA-associated TCR beta chains more clonally expanded than equally common other chains.

Germline-derived CDR1 and CDR2 are SGDLS and YYNGEE. V lost 3 bases and J 5 bases, leaving 10 bases between the germline ends. CDR3 size: 13 residues. Both 60 Vbeta primers and 13 Jbeta primers went into the PCR. Repertoires were generated with immunoSEQ multiplex PCR, while TCRdb's copy carries only in-frame clones and drops some. The table has approximately 150,000 clones, approximately 78% seen once. Remarks on this clone: Its antigen is unknown.

The chain combines TRBV9 with TRBJ2-3; D is perhaps TRBD1 (6 bases). Input material: PBMCs. The TCR sequence derives from a human donor in good health. CDR3 region: CASSAYREDTQYF. Here the CDR3 DNA reads TGTGCCAGCAGCGCCTACAGGGAAGATACGCAGTATTTT.